Shown below are 24 T cell receptor beta chains from a single sample sequenced in a study of CD8 T cells in ankylosing spondylitis. Study-level points and caveats: Among TCR beta sequences, a motif of several highly homologous variants appeared characteristic of ankylosing spondylitis blood.

Via MiXCR, TCRdb re-called the 5' RACE reads, giving one row per CDR3 protein. The sample lists a few hundred thousand distinct CDR3 sequences; 8% were seen once. No cognate antigen is known for these TCRs. Material: blood, either unsorted or a sorted T cell fraction (not recorded which). The receptors were sampled from a male donor with ankylosing spondylitis.

This chain joins TRBV12-3 or TRBV12-4 and TRBJ2-2, with TRBD2 as a possible D gene (5 bases). The CDR3 spans 14 residues. V was clipped by 7 bases and J by 3 bases, with 12 bases between them. The CDR3 region has the DNA TGTGCCAGCATTACGGACGGGGACACCGGGGAGCTGTTTTTT. It specifies CASITDGDTGELFF.

The genes are TRBV4-1 and TRBJ2-2; D is unclear. Germline CDR1 and CDR2: MGHRA and YSYEKL. The CDR3 extends over 14 amino acids. V lost 3 bases, J lost 4 bases, and 9 bases lay in between. CDR3 in DNA: TGCGCCAGCAGCCAGCGGACCCTCACCGGGGAGCTGTTTTTT. Protein product: CASSQRTLTGELFF.

V usage is TRBV7-2 and J usage is TRBJ2-7; D perhaps matches TRBD2 (6 bases). V was pared by 1 base and J by 2 bases, with 9 bases between. CDR3 length equals 14 residues. Germline V gene lookup returns CDR1 SGHTA and CDR2 FQGNSA. CDR3 in DNA: TGTGCCAGCAGCTTAGGCGGGGCAACCTACGAGCAGTACTTC. The encoded protein is CASSLGGATYEQYF.

Only a few counts were recorded for this clonotype. This chain uses TRBV7-3 with TRBJ2-3; 14 bases map to TRBD2. CDR1 and CDR2 from the germline V gene are SGHTA and FQGTGA. The CDR3 runs 17 residues. With 5 bases clipped from V and 5 bases from J, the junction kept 9 bases outside the gene matches. CDR3 coding DNA: TGTGCCAGCAGCCTGAGGACTAGCGGGAGGTCCGGAGATACGCAGTATTTT. Translated, it gives CASSLRTSGRSGDTQYF.

At least ten counts were recorded for this clonotype. The J gene is TRBJ2-2, the V gene TRBV4-1; 12 bases are shared with TRBD1. V shed 3 bases and J 7 bases; nucleotides not matched to a gene: 9. Per germline, CDR1 MGHRA and CDR2 YSYEKL. The length of the CDR3 is 17 residues. The DNA for the CDR3 is TGCGCCAGCAGCCATTCGGGGGACAGGGGGCTGGACGGGGAGCTGTTTTTT. Its translation is CASSHSGDRGLDGELFF.

This clonotype appeared many times. This rearrangement joins TRBV29-1 to TRBJ2-7, with TRBD2 matching over 11 bases. Per germline, CDR1 SQVTM and CDR2 ANQGSEA. The CDR3 runs to 15 residues. J lost 2 bases, V lost 0 bases, and 3 bases had no gene match. CDR3 sequence: CSVEEVAGGPYEQYF. In DNA form, the CDR3 reads TGCAGCGTTGAAGAGGTAGCGGGAGGGCCCTACGAGCAGTACTTC.

The table lists this clonotype with a few counts. This chain links TRBV5-6 with TRBJ1-5; no clear D. This CDR3 comprises 13 residues. Germline-derived CDR1 and CDR2 are SGHDT and YYEEEE. V was shortened by 4 bases and J by 5 bases, with 10 bases between the two germline ends. For the CDR3, the DNA is TGTGCCAGCAGCCGATCGGAATATCAGCCCCAGCATTTT. As protein: CASSRSEYQPQHF. Variable domain in full (rest from reference TRBV5-6 and TRBJ1-5): DAGVTQSPTHLIKTRGQQVTLRCSPKSGHDTVSWYQQALGQGPQFIFQYYEEEERQRGNFPDRFSGHQFPNYSSELNVNALLLGDSALYLCASSRSEYQPQHFGDGTRLSIL.

In its sample, this clonotype was seen many times. The chain joins TRBV9 to TRBJ2-3; the match to TRBD2 covers 7 bases. V lost 3 bases to trimming and J lost 0 bases; unmatched junction nucleotides: 13. Germline CDR1 is SGDLS and CDR2 is YYNGEE. CDR3 length: 18 residues. The CDR3: CASSALTFPSGSTDTQYF. As DNA, the CDR3 is TGTGCCAGCAGCGCCCTTACCTTCCCTAGCGGAAGCACAGATACGCAGTATTTT.

A word on this clonotype: A much larger clone sits a single nucleotide away, making a read error possible. This chain uses TRBV27 with TRBJ2-4, with D unclear. Germline-derived CDR1 and CDR2 are MNHEY and SMNVEV (reference sequence). The CDR3 sequence is 16 residues long. Trimming cost V 2 bases and J 0 bases, with 11 bases left between them. The CDR3 bases are TGTGCCAGCAGTTTAAAGTGCCGACTAGCCAAAAACATTCAGTACTTC. Amino acids: CASSLKCRLAKNIQYF.

This clonotype was found many times. The rearrangement uses TRBV29-1 and TRBJ1-1; D gene unclear. The germline CDR1 and CDR2 sequences are SQVTM and ANQGSEA. V gave up 7 bases and J gave up 0 bases, with 18 bases separating them. The CDR3 loop spans 15 amino acids. CDR3: CSALRYVSVNTEAFF. The CDR3 bases are TGCAGCGCATTGAGGTACGTCAGCGTGAACACTGAAGCTTTCTTT.

The V gene is TRBV29-1, the J gene TRBJ1-2; no reliable D call. Trimming shortened V by 6 bases and J by 8 bases, and 19 bases separated the two germline ends. This CDR3 is built from 13 residues. Per the germline V gene, CDR1 is SQVTM and CDR2 is ANQGSEA. The CDR3 region has the DNA TGCAGCGTCACGATCGCTGGAGGAGAGGGCTACACCTTC. Protein product: CSVTIAGGEGYTF.

This clonotype has at least ten counts. The rearrangement uses TRBV12-3 or TRBV12-4 and TRBJ2-1; D perhaps matches TRBD2 (5 bases). Trimming shortened V by 5 bases and J by 5 bases, and 22 bases separated the two germline ends. The CDR3 spans 17 residues. The CDR3 coding sequence is TGTGCCAGCAGTCTGGCTCGTAGGCTAGCTAGCAACAATGAGCAGTTCTTC. Protein: CASSLARRLASNNEQFF.

J is TRBJ2-1 and V is TRBV11-2, with 8 bases aligning to TRBD2. Germline V gene lookup returns CDR1 SGHAT and CDR2 FQNNGV. J lost 4 bases, V lost 4 bases, and 6 bases had no gene match. This CDR3 contains 15 residues. CDR3 in amino acids: CASSSLASGYNEQFF. For the CDR3, the DNA is TGTGCCAGCAGCTCCCTCGCTAGCGGGTACAATGAGCAGTTCTTC.

This clonotype was picked up many times. The genes are TRBV2 and TRBJ1-1; possibly TRBD1 for D (5 bases). CDR3 size: 14 residues. CDR1 and CDR2 (germline): SNHLY, FYNNEI. Trimming took 2 bases from V and 7 from J, leaving 14 bases between them. The CDR3 loop is CASSERSGLNEAFF. The CDR3 DNA follows: TGTGCCAGCAGTGAACGGTCAGGGCTCAATGAAGCTTTCTTT.

The chain couples TRBV7-9 to TRBJ1-5; no firm D call. The CDR3 extends over 12 amino acids. The germline V gene encodes CDR1 SEHNR and CDR2 FQNEAQ (reference sequence). V lost 5 bases and J lost 10, with 12 bases in between. DNA of the CDR3: TGTGCCAGCAGCCTCGAATCGCGTCCCCAGCATTTT. Its translation is CASSLESRPQHF.

This clonotype was counted at least ten times. This chain connects TRBV20-1 to TRBJ2-5, with 10 bases aligning to TRBD2. V was clipped by 6 bases and J by 4 bases; unmatched bases: 8. CDR3 length: 14 residues. Germline V gives CDR1 DFQATT, CDR2 SNEGSKA (reference sequence). CDR3 nucleotides: TGCAGTGCCGTAGCGGGAGGTGGAGGAGAGACCCAGTACTTC. Translation gives CSAVAGGGGETQYF.

The CDR3 DNA reads as TGTGCCAGCATCCGGAGGGGACCGAACACTGAAGCTTTCTTT. Its protein is CASIRRGPNTEAFF. The gene calls are TRBV28 and TRBJ1-1, with D maybe TRBD1 (5 bases). Deletions cut 7 bases from V and 1 base from J, with 13 bases between. CDR3 length: 14 residues. The germline V gene encodes CDR1 MDHEN and CDR2 SYDVKM.

There are many counts of this clonotype. The rearrangement uses TRBV29-1 and TRBJ2-7; TRBD1 matches at 8 bases. The J segment lost 2 bases and the V segment lost 5 bases, leaving 5 bases of the junction unmatched. The CDR3 runs to 13 residues. CDR1 and CDR2 (germline): SQVTM, ANQGSEA. The CDR3 loop is CSVQATGAYEQYF. The CDR3 DNA reads TGCAGCGTTCAAGCGACAGGGGCCTACGAGCAGTACTTC.

CDR3 amino acids: CASSFRDGAYNEQFF. In DNA form, the CDR3 reads TGTGCCAGCAGCTTCCGGGACGGAGCCTACAATGAGCAGTTCTTC. This chain links TRBV7-3 with TRBJ2-1; either TRBD1 or TRBD2 may fit D (5 bases each). The V end was cut by 3 bases, the J end by 2 bases, with 11 bases between. The CDR3 runs to 15 residues. In germline, CDR1 is SGHTA, CDR2 FQGTGA.

Many counts were recorded for this clonotype. The V and J genes are TRBV27 and TRBJ2-5, with 7 bases identical to TRBD2. CDR1 and CDR2 (germline): MNHEY, SMNVEV (reference sequence). This CDR3 spans 16 amino acids. The V segment lost 3 bases and the J segment 5 bases; nucleotides outside the gene matches: 12. CDR3 DNA: TGTGCCAGCAGTTTTACTAGCGACCGAGGGGAGGAGACCCAGTACTTC. The encoded protein is CASSFTSDRGEETQYF.

On this clonotype: It may be a read error: a sequence one base away is much more abundant. The chain carries TRBV29-1 and TRBJ2-6; D might be TRBD1 or TRBD2, each matching 6 bases. This CDR3 spans 13 amino acids. Germline V lookup: CDR1 SQVTM, CDR2 ANQGSEA. The CDR3 reads CSVTGTGVNVLTF. In DNA form, the CDR3 reads TGCAGCGTCACAGGGACGGGGGTCAACGTCCTGACTTTC.

At least ten counts were recorded for this clonotype. The rearrangement links TRBV19 to TRBJ2-3, with D possibly being TRBD1 (6 bases). The CDR3 consists of 13 residues. CDR1 and CDR2 from the germline V gene are LNHDA and SQIVND (reference sequence). Trimming removed 10 bases at V and 0 bases at J, with 11 bases between. CDR3 in DNA: TGTGCCACCGAGGGGGAGAGCACAGATACGCAGTATTTT. Translated: CATEGESTDTQYF.

Details on this clonotype: Since a much larger clone is just one base distant, this may be a read error. This chain connects TRBV12-3 or TRBV12-4 to TRBJ1-5; D remains ambiguous. The CDR3 is 13 residues long. CDR3 in amino acids: CASSLTADQPRHF. The CDR3, as DNA: TGTGCCAGCAGTTTGACGGCAGATCAGCCCCGGCATTTT.

This chain uses TRBV20-1 with TRBJ2-7; 14 bases map to TRBD2. Trimming at V came to 1 base and at J to 0 bases, leaving 2 bases not matched to a gene. This CDR3 has 16 residues. CDR1 and CDR2 (germline): DFQATT, SNEGSKA (reference sequence). The CDR3 DNA follows: TGCAGTGCTAGAGGTGGGACTAGCGGGAGCTCCTACGAGCAGTACTTC. It encodes CSARGGTSGSSYEQYF.